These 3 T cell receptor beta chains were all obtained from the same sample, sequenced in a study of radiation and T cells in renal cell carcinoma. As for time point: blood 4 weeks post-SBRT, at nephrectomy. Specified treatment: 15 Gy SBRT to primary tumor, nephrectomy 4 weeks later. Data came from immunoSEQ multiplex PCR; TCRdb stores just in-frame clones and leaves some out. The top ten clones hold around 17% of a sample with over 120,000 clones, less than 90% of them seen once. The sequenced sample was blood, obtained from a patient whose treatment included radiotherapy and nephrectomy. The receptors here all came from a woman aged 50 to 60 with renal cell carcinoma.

CDR3: CASSKKGRHYNEQFF. Written as DNA, the CDR3 is TGTGCCAGCAGCAAAAAGGGGAGACACTACAATGAGCAGTTCTTC. The rearrangement uses TRBV21-1 and TRBJ2-1. TRBV21-1 is tagged as a pseudogene. This CDR3 is built from 15 residues.

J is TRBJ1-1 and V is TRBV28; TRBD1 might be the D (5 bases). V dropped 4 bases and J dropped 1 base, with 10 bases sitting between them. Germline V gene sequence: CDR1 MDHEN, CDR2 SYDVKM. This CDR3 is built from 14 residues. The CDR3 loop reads CASSSAGANTEAFF. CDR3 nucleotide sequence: TGTGCCAGCAGTTCGGCCGGGGCGAACACTGAAGCTTTCTTT.

This CDR3 reads CASSLGTNTEAFF. The DNA of the CDR3 is TGTGCCAGCAGCTTGGGTACGAACACTGAAGCTTTCTTT. The rearrangement uses TRBV5-4 and TRBJ1-1; D remains ambiguous. The CDR3 is made up of 13 amino acids. The V end was cut by 0 bases, the J end by 1 base, with 4 bases between. The germline CDR1 and CDR2 sequences are SGHNT and YYREEE (reference sequence).